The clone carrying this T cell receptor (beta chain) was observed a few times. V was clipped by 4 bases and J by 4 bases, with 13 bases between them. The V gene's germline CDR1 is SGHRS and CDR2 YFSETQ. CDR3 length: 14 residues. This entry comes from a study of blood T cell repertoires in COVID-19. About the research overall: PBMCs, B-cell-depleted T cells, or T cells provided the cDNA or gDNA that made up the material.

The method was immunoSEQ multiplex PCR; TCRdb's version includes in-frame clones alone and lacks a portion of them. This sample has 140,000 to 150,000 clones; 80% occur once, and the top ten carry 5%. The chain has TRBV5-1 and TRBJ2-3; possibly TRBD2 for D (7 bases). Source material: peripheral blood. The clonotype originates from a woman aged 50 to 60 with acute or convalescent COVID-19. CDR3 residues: CASSPGRGADTQYF. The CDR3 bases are TGCGCCAGCAGCCCAGGGAGGGGGGCAGATACGCAGTATTTT.